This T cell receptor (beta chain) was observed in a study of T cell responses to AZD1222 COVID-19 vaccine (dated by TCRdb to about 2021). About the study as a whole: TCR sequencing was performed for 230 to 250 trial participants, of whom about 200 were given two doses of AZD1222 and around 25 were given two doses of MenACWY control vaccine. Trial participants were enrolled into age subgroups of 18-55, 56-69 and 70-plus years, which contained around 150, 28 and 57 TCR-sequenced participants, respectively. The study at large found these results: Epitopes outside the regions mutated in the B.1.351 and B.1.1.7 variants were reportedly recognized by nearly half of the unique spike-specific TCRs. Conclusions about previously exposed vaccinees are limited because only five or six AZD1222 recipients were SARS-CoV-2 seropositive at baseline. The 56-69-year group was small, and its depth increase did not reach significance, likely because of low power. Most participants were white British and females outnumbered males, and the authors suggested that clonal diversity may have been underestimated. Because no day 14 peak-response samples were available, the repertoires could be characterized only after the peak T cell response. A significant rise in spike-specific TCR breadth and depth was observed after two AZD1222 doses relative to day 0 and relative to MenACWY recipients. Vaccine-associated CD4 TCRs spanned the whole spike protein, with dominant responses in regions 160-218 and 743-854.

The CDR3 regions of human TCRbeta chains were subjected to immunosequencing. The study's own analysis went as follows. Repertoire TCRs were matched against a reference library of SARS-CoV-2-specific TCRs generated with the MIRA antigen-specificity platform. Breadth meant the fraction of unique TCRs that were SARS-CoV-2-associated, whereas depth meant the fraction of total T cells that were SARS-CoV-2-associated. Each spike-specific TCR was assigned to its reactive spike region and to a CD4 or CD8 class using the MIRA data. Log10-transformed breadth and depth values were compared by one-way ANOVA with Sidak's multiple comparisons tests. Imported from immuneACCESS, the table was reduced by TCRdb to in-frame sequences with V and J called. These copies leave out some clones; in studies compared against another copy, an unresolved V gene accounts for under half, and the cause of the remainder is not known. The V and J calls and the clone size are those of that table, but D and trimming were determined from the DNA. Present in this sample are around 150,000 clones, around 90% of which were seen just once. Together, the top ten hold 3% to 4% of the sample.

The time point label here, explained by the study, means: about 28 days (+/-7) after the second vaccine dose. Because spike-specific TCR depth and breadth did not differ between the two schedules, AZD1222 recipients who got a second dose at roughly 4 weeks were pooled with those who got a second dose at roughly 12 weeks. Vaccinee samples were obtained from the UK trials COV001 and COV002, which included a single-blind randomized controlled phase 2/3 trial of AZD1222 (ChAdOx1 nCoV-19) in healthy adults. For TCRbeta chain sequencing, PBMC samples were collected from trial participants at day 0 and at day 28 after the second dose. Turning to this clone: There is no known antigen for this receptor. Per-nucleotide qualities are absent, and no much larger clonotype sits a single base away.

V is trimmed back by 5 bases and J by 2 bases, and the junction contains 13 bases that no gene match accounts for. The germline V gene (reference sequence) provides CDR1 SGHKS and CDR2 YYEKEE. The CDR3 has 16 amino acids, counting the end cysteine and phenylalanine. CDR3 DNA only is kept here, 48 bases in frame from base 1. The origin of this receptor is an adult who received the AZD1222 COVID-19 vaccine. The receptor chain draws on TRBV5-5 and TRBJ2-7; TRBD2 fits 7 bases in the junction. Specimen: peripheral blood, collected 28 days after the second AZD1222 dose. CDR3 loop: CASSETGGLATYEQYF. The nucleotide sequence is TGTGCCAGCAGTGAGACGGGAGGTCTAGCGACCTACGAGCAGTACTTC.